What follows are 25 T cell receptor beta chains derived from one specimen sequenced in a study of T-cell reconstitution after alpha-beta-depleted transplantation in children. Unique molecular identifiers were incorporated when the TCRbeta library was constructed. TCRdb re-called the PCR reads with MiXCR, one entry per CDR3 protein. This table has around 700,000 distinct CDR3 sequences, around 12% appearing once. This material consisted of PBMCs, taken before TCRalphabeta/CD19-depleted stem cell transplant. These receptors all stem from a girl aged 2 to 10 with congenital amegakaryocytic thrombocytopenia, due to receive a stem cell transplant.

This clonotype was observed at least ten times. The J gene is TRBJ2-7, the V gene TRBV12-3 or TRBV12-4; D remains ambiguous. Trimming pared 1 base from V and 2 bases from J, leaving 12 bases between. The CDR3 loop spans 15 amino acids. CDR3 DNA sequence: TGTGCCAGCAGTTTAGGGATTGACGGTGCCTACGAGCAGTACTTC. It encodes CASSLGIDGAYEQYF.

This clonotype was observed at least ten times. DNA for the CDR3: TGTGCCAGCAGTTTTGGACTAGCGTCCGGGGAGCTGTTTTTT. This gives the protein CASSFGLASGELFF. The V call is TRBV12-3 or TRBV12-4, the J call TRBJ2-2, with 9 bases matching TRBD2. The ends lost 3 bases at V and 6 bases at J; junction bases unmatched: 2. The CDR3 is 14 residues long.

This clonotype has only one observation. V is TRBV4-1 and J is TRBJ2-3; maybe TRBD2 (5 bases). The CDR3 covers 13 residues. Trimming left V 0 bases short and J 9 bases short, with 10 bases between. The germline V gene encodes CDR1 MGHRA and CDR2 YSYEKL. The CDR3 reads CASSQDWIATQYF. Written as DNA, the CDR3 is TGCGCCAGCAGCCAAGATTGGATAGCGACGCAGTATTTT.

This clonotype was detected a few times. V gene TRBV7-2 combines with J gene TRBJ1-2; 7 positions agree with TRBD1. J gave up 2 bases and V 0 bases, and 6 bases lay outside the gene matches. Germline V lookup: CDR1 SGHTA, CDR2 FQGNSA. The CDR3 is 16 residues long. CDR3 in DNA: TGTGCCAGCAGCTTAGCTCGACAGGGATTAAACTATGGCTACACCTTC. Translating gives CASSLARQGLNYGYTF.

In this sample, this clonotype turned up many times. The V and J genes are TRBV19 and TRBJ1-1; 8 bases are shared with TRBD1. This CDR3 is built from 13 residues. J lost 5 bases, V lost 5 bases, and 4 bases had no gene match. The V gene's germline CDR1 is LNHDA and CDR2 SQIVND (reference sequence). CDR3 DNA sequence: TGTGCCAGTAGTGTCCAGGGGGCGACTGAAGCTTTCTTT. This gives the protein CASSVQGATEAFF.

The sample holds many counts of this clonotype. The chain carries TRBV20-1 and TRBJ1-4; D is ambiguous. V lost 1 base, J lost 0 bases, and 9 bases lay in between. From germline, CDR1 is DFQATT and CDR2 SNEGSKA (reference sequence). The CDR3 length is 15 residues. In DNA form, the CDR3 reads TGCAGTGCTAGAGTGGACCCGGCAACTAATGAAAAACTGTTTTTT. Amino acid sequence: CSARVDPATNEKLFF.

This clonotype has at least ten counts. The chain uses TRBV20-1 and TRBJ2-1; D may be TRBD2 (5 bases). Germline V gene data show CDR1 as DFQATT and CDR2 as SNEGSKA (reference sequence). The CDR3 covers 14 residues. V dropped 6 bases and J dropped 3 bases, with 15 bases sitting between them. CDR3 sequence: CSAAMTAGYNEQFF. CDR3 nucleotides: TGCAGTGCAGCGATGACGGCGGGCTACAATGAGCAGTTCTTC.

The gene calls are TRBV6-1 and TRBJ2-1; D uncertain. Germline CDR1 is MNHNS and CDR2 is SASEGT. Trimming left V 2 bases short and J 4 bases short, with 15 bases between. There are 16 residues in the CDR3. The CDR3 sequence is CASSEPPWTAYNEQFF. CDR3 nucleotides: TGTGCCAGCAGTGAACCACCGTGGACCGCGTACAATGAGCAGTTCTTC.

This clonotype showed up many times. The CDR3 sequence: CASRGEIGNTGELFF. For the CDR3, the DNA is TGTGCCAGCAGGGGGGAGATAGGGAACACCGGGGAGCTGTTTTTT. The V call is TRBV9, the J call TRBJ2-2; the D call may be TRBD1 or TRBD2 (5 bases each). V was trimmed by 5 bases and J by 1 base, leaving 12 bases between them. The germline V gene has CDR1 SGDLS and CDR2 YYNGEE. The CDR3 sequence is 15 residues long.

This clonotype has a count of ten or more. V and J are TRBV10-2 and TRBJ2-1; tentative D call: TRBD2 (6 bases). Germline loops: CDR1 WSHSY, CDR2 SAAADI. This CDR3 has 13 amino acids. Trimming removed 8 bases at V and 8 bases at J, with 16 bases between. CDR3 protein: CASFQGGVDEQFF. The CDR3 DNA follows: TGCGCCAGCTTCCAGGGAGGTGTGGATGAGCAGTTCTTC.

This clonotype was recorded at least ten times. The chain combines TRBV20-1 with TRBJ1-5; no definite D call. Germline CDR1 reads DFQATT; CDR2 reads SNEGSKA (reference sequence). V was shortened by 3 bases and J by 5 bases, with 8 bases between the two germline ends. The CDR3 is 12 amino acids. Written as DNA, the CDR3 is TGCAGTGCTAGTATTTCCGATCAGCCCCAGCATTTT. Translation gives CSASISDQPQHF.

This clonotype was observed at least ten times. The chain carries TRBV12-3 or TRBV12-4 and TRBJ1-2; D gene ambiguous. This CDR3 spans 14 amino acids. V dropped 5 bases and J dropped 8 bases, with 18 bases sitting between them. The CDR3 nucleotides are TGTGCCAGCAGTACCTTCCGGAAGAACGGGGGCTACACCTTC. Its protein is CASSTFRKNGGYTF.

This clonotype was found a few times. J is TRBJ1-5 and V is TRBV6-2 or TRBV6-3; TRBD1 might be the D (5 bases). The length of the CDR3 is 14 residues. Germline loops: CDR1 MNHEY, CDR2 SVGEGT. The germline V and J ends were trimmed by 7 bases and 9 bases, with 19 bases remaining between them. CDR3 coding DNA: TGTGCCAGCACCTACGGGGCGGGACTACTGCCCCAGCATTTT. As protein: CASTYGAGLLPQHF.

This clonotype has a count of ten or more. The chain joins TRBV20-1 to TRBJ1-5; D is possibly TRBD1 (5 bases). Looked up from germline, CDR1 is DFQATT and CDR2 is SNEGSKA (reference sequence). The length of the CDR3 is 15 residues. V was pared by 5 bases and J by 0 bases, with 14 bases between. The CDR3 coding sequence is TGCAGTGCTTCCCAAGGGGCCGATAGCAATCAGCCCCAGCATTTT. This sequence encodes CSASQGADSNQPQHF.

The genes are TRBV12-5 and TRBJ2-1; the D is unclear. Deletions cut 2 bases from V and 4 bases from J, with 9 bases between. CDR1 is LGHNT and CDR2 is FRNRAP in the germline V gene. CDR3 length equals 14 residues. The CDR3 spells CASGLPEPYNEQFF. Here the CDR3 DNA reads TGTGCTAGTGGTTTGCCAGAGCCTTACAATGAGCAGTTCTTC.

This clonotype showed up just a few times. The chain couples TRBV20-1 to TRBJ2-4; 8 nucleotides align to TRBD1. The CDR3 loop spans 13 amino acids. CDR1 is DFQATT and CDR2 is SNEGSKA in the germline V gene (reference sequence). After removal of 1 base from V and 4 bases from J, the junction contained 0 bases not matched to a gene. The CDR3 DNA reads TGCAGTGCTAGAGGGACAGGGAAAAACATTCAGTACTTC. This sequence encodes CSARGTGKNIQYF.

The V call is TRBV18, the J call TRBJ2-1, with 8 positions matching TRBD1. V was pared by 6 bases and J by 7 bases, with 8 bases of the junction left unmatched. The CDR3 has 14 residues. Germline V gene data show CDR1 as KGHSH and CDR2 as LQKENI. The CDR3 DNA sequence: TGTGCCAGCTCTACGACCCGGACAGGGAATGAGCAGTTCTTC. Protein sequence: CASSTTRTGNEQFF.

The chain has TRBV27 and TRBJ2-5, with 11 bases aligning to TRBD2. V gave up 5 bases and J gave up 1 base; unmatched junction bases: 9. CDR3 length: 17 residues. Germline loops: CDR1 MNHEY, CDR2 SMNVEV (reference sequence). The CDR3 DNA follows: TGTGCCAGCAGTCCCCCGACTAGCGGGACCATCCAAGAGACCCAGTACTTC. This encodes CASSPPTSGTIQETQYF.

This clonotype was counted at least ten times. The rearrangement joins TRBV7-2 to TRBJ2-4, with D perhaps matching TRBD2 (5 bases). CDR1 and CDR2 (germline): SGHTA, FQGNSA. V lost 3 bases to trimming and J lost 6 bases, with 12 bases between them. The CDR3 is 14 residues long. The CDR3 bases are TGTGCCAGCAGCTTTCCCCCTGCGGGAAACATTCAGTACTTC. This gives the protein CASSFPPAGNIQYF.

This clonotype was picked up one time. This chain connects TRBV28 to TRBJ2-1, with 10 nucleotides matching TRBD1. In germline, CDR1 is MDHEN, CDR2 SYDVKM. This CDR3 is 17 amino acids long. With V trimmed by 8 bases and J by 6 bases, 16 bases remained unmatched. CDR3 in amino acids: CASRTLTGGWWGNEQFF. CDR3 DNA: TGTGCCAGCCGTACTTTGACAGGGGGCTGGTGGGGCAATGAGCAGTTCTTC.

V usage is TRBV5-1 and J usage is TRBJ2-7, with 7 bases identical to TRBD1. Trimming removed 4 bases from V and 1 base from J; junction bases left unmatched: 8. Germline lookup yields CDR1 SGHRS and CDR2 YFSETQ. The CDR3 has 15 residues. CDR3 coding DNA: TGCGCCAGCAGCCCCCGGGACAGATCTTCCTACGAGCAGTACTTC. Its translation is CASSPRDRSSYEQYF.

This chain uses TRBV25-1 with TRBJ2-1, with 9 bases identical to TRBD2. Germline assignment: CDR1 MGHDK and CDR2 SYGVNS. After removal of 7 bases from V and 7 bases from J, the junction contained 17 bases not matched to a gene. The CDR3 runs to 17 residues. The CDR3 DNA reads as TGTGCCAGCACCCAAAGAAGGTCTCCTAGCGGGATAAATGAGCAGTTCTTC. It encodes CASTQRRSPSGINEQFF.

This clonotype appeared many times. V usage is TRBV5-1 and J usage is TRBJ2-3; TRBD2 is a possible D gene (6 bases). The V end lost 3 bases, the J end lost 0 bases, and 8 bases lay between the germline ends. The CDR3 covers 14 residues. Germline assignment: CDR1 SGHRS and CDR2 YFSETQ. In nucleotides, the CDR3 is TGCGCCAGCAGCTCCGGGACTAGCACAGATACGCAGTATTTT. As protein: CASSSGTSTDTQYF.

This clonotype showed up many times. The gene calls are TRBV20-1 and TRBJ2-3, with 10 nucleotides matching TRBD2. The CDR3 is made up of 14 amino acids. V lost 1 base to trimming and J lost 5 bases; unmatched junction nucleotides: 3. Germline CDR1 is DFQATT and CDR2 is SNEGSKA (reference sequence). CDR3 in amino acids: CSARGAGGGDTQYF. CDR3 bases: TGCAGTGCTAGAGGAGCGGGAGGGGGAGATACGCAGTATTTT.

This clonotype was counted at least ten times. This chain joins TRBV12-3 or TRBV12-4 and TRBJ1-1; D possibly corresponds to TRBD1 (5 bases). Trimming cost V 6 bases and J 4 bases, with 18 bases left between them. CDR3 length equals 15 residues. The CDR3 here is CASSKRQGVSTEAFF. Here the CDR3 DNA reads TGTGCCAGCAGCAAGAGGCAGGGAGTTAGCACTGAAGCTTTCTTT.